A selection of T cell receptor beta chains follows, all from one sample in a study of CD8 T cells in ankylosing spondylitis. In TCRdb, the 5' RACE reads were re-called with MiXCR into one record per CDR3 protein. The sample shows hundreds of thousands of distinct CDR3 sequences, roughly 20% of them seen only once. The specimen sequenced was blood, either unsorted or a sorted T cell fraction (not recorded which). The receptors were gathered from a female donor with ankylosing spondylitis or in good health (not recorded which). Each CDR3 is given with its conserved first and last residue. Fields, in order: D gene, J gene, clone size, V gene, CDR3 protein, CDR3 DNA. The D gene is left open where the match is weak. For some rows the clone size is stated as once, few or many, or as a class when expanded; others skip it.

TRBD1	TRBJ2-1	-	TRBV28	CASNRQGDNEQFF	TGTGCCAGCAATCGACAGGGTGACAATGAGCAGTTCTTC
-	TRBJ2-2	-	TRBV18	CASSPTFQTNTGELFF	TGTGCCAGCTCACCAACCTTTCAAACGAACACCGGGGAGCTGTTTTTT
-	TRBJ1-2	-	TRBV20-1	CSAGIDRPVF	TGCAGTGCTGGAATCGACCGTCCTGTCTTC
TRBD2	TRBJ2-3	few	TRBV12-3/TRBV12-4	CASTLAGSYTDTQYF	TGTGCCAGCACCCTAGCGGGCTCATATACAGATACGCAGTATTTT
TRBD2	TRBJ2-3	few	TRBV11-3	CASSLTAGADTQYF	TGTGCCAGCAGCTTGACGGCGGGAGCAGATACGCAGTATTTT
-	TRBJ2-7	few	TRBV7-2	CASSLAGQTYEQYF	TGTGCCAGCAGCTTAGCCGGACAGACCTACGAGCAGTACTTC
TRBD2	TRBJ2-5	few	TRBV20-1	CSARGPRGAGGRETQYF	TGCAGTGCTAGAGGGCCCCGGGGAGCGGGAGGGCGAGAGACCCAGTACTTC
-	TRBJ1-1	few	TRBV29-1	CSVSRGVGTEAFF	TGCAGCGTCTCCCGTGGGGTCGGCACTGAAGCTTTCTTT
-	TRBJ2-1	many	TRBV7-2	CASSSLASPYNEQFF	TGTGCCAGCAGCTCTCTCGCTAGCCCTTACAATGAGCAGTTCTTC
-	TRBJ2-2	few	TRBV9	CASSVVSTGELFF	TGTGCCAGCAGCGTAGTTTCCACCGGGGAGCTGTTTTTT
TRBD2	TRBJ2-2	-	TRBV11-3	CASSVGLAGTGELFF	TGTGCCAGCAGCGTCGGACTAGCGGGTACCGGGGAGCTGTTTTTT
-	TRBJ2-7	few	TRBV11-2	CASSRLAETYEQYF	TGTGCCAGCAGCCGATTAGCGGAAACCTACGAGCAGTACTTC
TRBD2	TRBJ2-3	-	TRBV6-1	CASNGGGPTDTQYF	TGTGCCAGCAACGGGGGAGGGCCTACAGATACGCAGTATTTT
TRBD1	TRBJ1-1	-	TRBV29-1	CSVGQGLGTEAFF	TGCAGCGTTGGACAGGGTTTGGGCACTGAAGCTTTCTTT
-	TRBJ1-2	few	TRBV6-1	CASSRGVGSYGYTF	TGTGCCAGCAGTAGGGGGGTCGGAAGCTATGGCTACACCTTC
-	TRBJ2-2	few	TRBV6-5	CASSYRQAQIGELFF	TGTGCCAGCAGTTACAGGCAGGCCCAAATCGGGGAGCTGTTTTTT
TRBD2	TRBJ2-7	many	TRBV20-1	CSARGVAGVYEQYF	TGCAGTGCTAGAGGGGTAGCGGGAGTCTACGAGCAGTACTTC
TRBD2	TRBJ2-1	-	TRBV7-3	CASSSGLPGDYNEQFF	TGTGCCAGCAGCTCGGGACTACCTGGGGACTACAATGAGCAGTTCTTC
TRBD2	TRBJ2-1	few	TRBV9	CASSVVRASGTNEQFF	TGTGCCAGCAGCGTAGTGAGGGCTAGCGGGACGAATGAGCAGTTCTTC
-	TRBJ2-7	few	TRBV18	CASSPTPLSEQYF	TGTGCCAGCTCACCCACCCCGTTATCCGAGCAGTACTTC
-	TRBJ2-4	few	TRBV2	CASSDSQGDAKNIQYF	TGTGCCAGCAGTGATTCGCAGGGTGATGCCAAAAACATTCAGTACTTC